One sample yielded the 32 T cell receptor beta chains listed below, sequenced in a study of blood T cell repertoires in COVID-19. Clones were sequenced by immunoSEQ multiplex PCR, and TCRdb holds only the in-frame ones, with some missing. The sample records fewer than 450,000 clones, 88% being singletons. Sequencing used PBMCs or T cells enriched from blood (not recorded which). The receptors were gathered from a woman aged 40 to 49 with acute COVID-19.

The rearrangement joins TRBV27 to TRBJ1-4; TRBD1 might be the D (6 bases). Trimming took 7 bases from V and 8 from J, leaving 17 bases between them. The germline V gene has CDR1 MNHEY and CDR2 SMNVEV (reference sequence). CDR3 size: 14 residues. CDR3 coding DNA: TGTGCCAGCACCACGACAGGCTCGGGCGAAAAACTGTTTTTT. Its translation: CASTTTGSGEKLFF.

This rearrangement joins TRBV7-9 to TRBJ1-1; a weak D match, TRBD1 (6 bases). Germline values: CDR1 SEHNR, CDR2 FQNEAQ (reference sequence). Trimming shortened V by 0 bases and J by 4 bases, and 12 bases separated the two germline ends. The CDR3 is 15 residues long. The CDR3 sequence: CASSLAGWGPTEAFF. The DNA of the CDR3 is TGTGCCAGCAGCTTAGCGGGCTGGGGGCCCACTGAAGCTTTCTTT.

This clone was picked up a small number of times. CDR3 bases: TGTGCCAGCTCACCACCGGCGGCGATCTATGGCTACACCTTC. Encoded protein: CASSPPAAIYGYTF. This chain uses TRBV18 with TRBJ1-2; the D is unclear. The length of the CDR3 is 14 residues. The ends were cut back, 0 bases at V and 4 bases at J, with 9 bases in the middle. From germline, CDR1 is KGHSH and CDR2 LQKENI.

This chain links TRBV5-1 with TRBJ2-7; no definite D call. The CDR3 has 14 amino acids. In germline, CDR1 is SGHRS, CDR2 YFSETQ. The V and J ends lost 0 bases and 0 bases respectively, with 7 bases between them. The CDR3 is CASSLVIGSYEQYF. The CDR3 DNA is TGCGCCAGCAGCTTGGTTATCGGCTCCTACGAGCAGTACTTC. Complete variable domain (other parts from reference TRBV5-1 and TRBJ2-7): KAGVTQTPRYLIKTRGQQVTLSCSPISGHRSVSWYQQTPGQGLQFLFEYFSETQRNKGNFPGRFSGRQFSNSRSEMNVSTLELGDSALYLCASSLVIGSYEQYFGPGTRLTVT.

The chain couples TRBV11-2 to TRBJ1-1; possible D gene TRBD1, 6 bases. The CDR3 runs 15 residues. Trimming removed 5 bases at V and 0 bases at J, with 13 bases between. The germline V gene has CDR1 SGHAT and CDR2 FQNNGV. The CDR3 sequence: CASSPWTDMNTEAFF. CDR3 in DNA: TGTGCCAGCAGCCCCTGGACAGACATGAACACTGAAGCTTTCTTT. Full variable domain (outside the CDR3, taken from reference TRBV11-2 and TRBJ1-1): EAGVAQSPRYKIIEKRQSVAFWCNPISGHATLYWYQQILGQGPKLLIQFQNNGVVDDSQLPKDRFSAERLKGVDSTLKIQPAKLEDSAVYLCASSPWTDMNTEAFFGQGTRLTVV.

The chain is built from TRBV5-4 and TRBJ1-1; TRBD1 is a possible D gene (6 bases). The germline gives CDR1 SGHNT, CDR2 YYREEE (reference sequence). V lost 5 bases to trimming and J lost 4 bases, with 18 bases between them. The CDR3 extends over 15 amino acids. CDR3 bases: TGTGCCAGCAGAACAGGAACAGGGTCTTTCACTGAAGCTTTCTTT. Translation: CASRTGTGSFTEAFF.

In this sample, this clone turned up once. The CDR3 DNA sequence: TGTGCCACCAGTCGGACAGTGAACACCGGGGAGCTGTTTTTT. Protein product: CATSRTVNTGELFF. The rearrangement links TRBV24-1 to TRBJ2-2; TRBD1 is a possible D gene (6 bases). Trimming removed 6 bases at V and 1 base at J, with 8 bases between. There are 14 residues in the CDR3. The V gene's germline CDR1 is KGHDR and CDR2 SFDVKD.

This rearrangement joins TRBV30 to TRBJ2-7; D is unresolved. The V end was cut by 2 bases, the J end by 3 bases, with 8 bases between. Per the germline V gene, CDR1 is GTSNPN and CDR2 is SVGIG (reference sequence). This CDR3 contains 12 residues. In DNA form, the CDR3 reads TGTGCCTGGAGTTCCTCTTACTACGAGCAGTACTTC. Its translation: CAWSSSYYEQYF.

V is TRBV6-5 and J is TRBJ2-5; D is perhaps TRBD2 (6 bases). CDR3 length: 14 amino acids. The V and J ends lost 1 base and 2 bases respectively, with 8 bases between them. In germline, CDR1 is MNHEY, CDR2 SVGAGI. The CDR3 protein is CASSYLTRQETQYF. The CDR3 DNA reads as TGTGCCAGCAGTTACTTGACTAGACAAGAGACCCAGTACTTC.

This clone was observed once. J is TRBJ2-1 and V is TRBV7-9, with TRBD2 matching over 12 bases. The CDR3 is 18 residues long. V trimming: 4 bases; J trimming: 3 bases; junction bases outside the gene matches: 10. CDR1 and CDR2 (germline): SEHNR, FQNEAQ (reference sequence). In nucleotides, the CDR3 is TGTGCCAGCAGCTCCCGTGGACTAGCGGGGAACAACTACAATGAGCAGTTCTTC. This gives the protein CASSSRGLAGNNYNEQFF.

V gene TRBV6-5 combines with J gene TRBJ1-2, with 8 bases that match TRBD1. Germline CDR1 is MNHEY and CDR2 is SVGAGI. The CDR3 loop spans 13 amino acids. V was clipped by 5 bases and J by 2 bases; unmatched bases: 1. CDR3: CASSRTGNYGYTF. CDR3 DNA: TGTGCCAGCAGTCGGACAGGGAACTATGGCTACACCTTC.

The chain uses TRBV5-1 and TRBJ1-3; 7 positions match TRBD1. Per germline, CDR1 SGHRS and CDR2 YFSETQ. V dropped 2 bases and J dropped 1; count of bases not matched to a gene: 6. The length of the CDR3 is 16 residues. DNA of the CDR3: TGCGCCAGCAGCTTTACAGGGGACCCTTCTGGAAACACCATATATTTT. It yields the protein CASSFTGDPSGNTIYF.

V usage is TRBV6-5 and J usage is TRBJ2-1, with a possible D match to TRBD1 (5 bases). Germline CDR1 and CDR2: MNHEY and SVGAGI. CDR3 size: 12 residues. V lost 6 bases to trimming and J lost 8 bases, with 11 bases between them. This CDR3 reads CASSRTGDEQFF. CDR3 nucleotide sequence: TGTGCCAGCAGCCGAACAGGTGATGAGCAGTTCTTC.

V is TRBV5-1 and J is TRBJ1-1; D is perhaps TRBD1 (6 bases). The CDR3 length is 14 residues. The V end lost 4 bases, the J end lost 1 base, and 11 bases lay between the germline ends. Germline CDR1 reads SGHRS; CDR2 reads YFSETQ. For the CDR3, the DNA is TGCGCCAGCAGCCTCTCAGGGGAGAACACTGAAGCTTTCTTT. Its protein product is CASSLSGENTEAFF.

The CDR3 loop is CASSGSIPDTQYF. The CDR3 nucleotides read TGTGCCAGCAGTGGATCTATTCCCGATACGCAGTATTTT. The rearrangement joins TRBV2 to TRBJ2-3; D remains unclear. Germline V lookup: CDR1 SNHLY, CDR2 FYNNEI. The V end was cut by 4 bases, the J end by 6 bases, with 11 bases between. This CDR3 is built from 13 residues.

The chain carries TRBV27 and TRBJ2-1, with 8 bases aligning to TRBD1. The CDR3 covers 16 residues. V gave up 5 bases and J gave up 5 bases; unmatched junction bases: 11. Germline lookup yields CDR1 MNHEY and CDR2 SMNVEV (reference sequence). The CDR3 sequence is CASSAAGGPTNNEQFF. The DNA for the CDR3 is TGTGCCAGCAGTGCTGCAGGGGGCCCTACTAACAATGAGCAGTTCTTC.

The chain recombines TRBV28 with TRBJ2-1; tentatively, D is TRBD2 (5 bases). Germline V lookup: CDR1 MDHEN, CDR2 SYDVKM. The CDR3 has 16 residues. V was shortened by 3 bases and J by 7 bases, with 19 bases between the two germline ends. CDR3 coding DNA: TGTGCCAGCAGTTTCCACCGGTTGGAGGTGGGGAATGAGCAGTTCTTC. Its protein is CASSFHRLEVGNEQFF.

The rearrangement uses TRBV15 and TRBJ1-2; possible D gene TRBD1, 5 bases. The CDR3 loop spans 15 amino acids. The V end was cut by 2 bases, the J end by 5 bases, with 15 bases between. Germline V CDR1 and CDR2: LNHNV, YYDKDF (reference sequence). CDR3 bases: TGTGCCACCAGCAGATCCGCGGGGGGAGGGTATGGCTACACCTTC. Amino acid sequence: CATSRSAGGGYGYTF.

The J gene is TRBJ2-7, the V gene TRBV27; 7 bases are a match to TRBD1. Germline lookup yields CDR1 MNHEY and CDR2 SMNVEV (reference sequence). CDR3 length: 14 residues. After removal of 6 bases from V and 3 bases from J, the junction contained 8 bases not matched to a gene. CDR3 protein: CASRLTGTNYEQYF. DNA of the CDR3: TGTGCCAGCAGATTGACAGGGACGAACTACGAGCAGTACTTC.

V is TRBV7-9 and J is TRBJ2-5, with 11 bases aligning to TRBD2. This CDR3 has 16 residues. The J segment lost 0 bases and the V segment lost 6 bases, leaving 6 bases of the junction unmatched. Per the germline V gene, CDR1 is SEHNR and CDR2 is FQNEAQ (reference sequence). The CDR3 spells CASSTTSGGHQETQYF. As DNA, the CDR3 is TGTGCCAGCAGTACAACTAGCGGGGGACACCAAGAGACCCAGTACTTC. The entire variable domain, with the rest obtained from reference TRBV7-9 and TRBJ2-5, is as follows: DTGVSQNPRHKITKRGQNVTFRCDPISEHNRLYWYRQTLGQGPEFLTYFQNEAQLEKSRLLSDRFSAERPKGSFSTLEIQRTEQGDSAMYLCASSTTSGGHQETQYFGPGTRLLVL.

The chain combines TRBV7-6 with TRBJ2-3, with 13 positions matching TRBD2. This CDR3 region has 15 residues. The V and J ends lost 3 bases and 3 bases, in that order; junction bases with no gene match: 0. In germline, CDR1 is SGHVS, CDR2 FNYEAQ. The DNA for the CDR3 is TGTGCCAGCAGCTTGACTAGCGGGGGGACAGATACGCAGTATTTT. It specifies CASSLTSGGTDTQYF.

The gene calls are TRBV19 and TRBJ1-5; 7 bases match TRBD1. This CDR3 comprises 15 residues. Germline-derived CDR1 and CDR2 are LNHDA and SQIVND (reference sequence). V lost 8 bases, J lost 6 bases, and 13 bases stayed unmatched. DNA for the CDR3: TGTGCCAGTGGGACGCAAGGGGGCGCGGGTCAGCCCCAGCATTTT. Translated: CASGTQGGAGQPQHF. The full variable domain, with the rest looked up from reference TRBV19 and TRBJ1-5, is DGGITQSPKYLFRKEGQNVTLSCEQNLNHDAMYWYRQDPGQGLRLIYYSQIVNDFQKGDIAEGYSVSREKKESFPLTVTSAQKNPTAFYLCASGTQGGAGQPQHFGDGTRLSIL.

The J gene is TRBJ2-7, the V gene TRBV3-1 (or the pseudogene TRBV3-2), with 10 bases that match TRBD1. In germline, CDR1 is LGHDT, CDR2 YNNKEL (reference sequence). After removal of 8 bases from V and 8 bases from J, the junction contained 24 bases not matched to a gene. The CDR3 sequence is 18 residues long. The CDR3 loop is CASGHRDRGQQWVHQQYF. The CDR3 DNA reads TGTGCCAGCGGTCACCGGGACAGGGGACAGCAATGGGTTCACCAGCAGTACTTC.

V is TRBV7-9 and J is TRBJ1-2; D is perhaps TRBD1 (6 bases). The CDR3 covers 13 residues. Looked up from germline, CDR1 is SEHNR and CDR2 is FQNEAQ (reference sequence). The V and J ends lost 0 bases and 8 bases respectively, with 10 bases between them. The DNA of the CDR3 is TGTGCCAGCAGCTTAGCGGGGGCGTCCGGCTACACCTTC. Translated: CASSLAGASGYTF.

The rearrangement uses TRBV4-1 and TRBJ1-4; maybe TRBD1 (5 bases). The CDR3 sequence is 15 residues long. Germline V lookup: CDR1 MGHRA, CDR2 YSYEKL. V was shortened by 5 bases and J by 6 bases, with 16 bases between the two germline ends. The CDR3 DNA reads TGCGCCAGCAGCGCGCCCGGGGGATACTATGAAAAACTGTTTTTT. It specifies CASSAPGGYYEKLFF.

The chain employs TRBV3-1 (or the pseudogene TRBV3-2) and TRBJ1-5; D ambiguous. Between the trimmed V and J ends, which lost 1 base and 6 bases, there was a span of 7 bases. Germline V gene sequence: CDR1 LGHDT, CDR2 YNNKEL (reference sequence). This CDR3 contains 13 residues. CDR3 residues: CASSQGHPQPQHF. CDR3 DNA sequence: TGTGCCAGCAGCCAAGGACATCCTCAGCCCCAGCATTTT.

The rearrangement links TRBV29-1 to TRBJ2-1, with 7 bases identical to TRBD2. The CDR3 contains 13 residues. V shed 0 bases and J 12 bases; nucleotides not matched to a gene: 8. CDR1 SQVTM and CDR2 ANQGSEA come from the germline V gene. The CDR3 region is CSVEDGGVRPQFF. The DNA of the CDR3 is TGCAGCGTTGAAGATGGGGGGGTACGTCCGCAGTTCTTC.

This sequence joins TRBV5-6 and TRBJ2-2; D might be TRBD2 (7 bases). Trimming removed 4 bases at V and 3 bases at J, with 13 bases between. Germline V gene lookup returns CDR1 SGHDT and CDR2 YYEEEE. This CDR3 has 15 residues. The CDR3: CASSIGGADTGELFF. Written as DNA, the CDR3 is TGTGCCAGCAGCATTGGGGGGGCAGACACCGGGGAGCTGTTTTTT.

This rearrangement joins TRBV6-5 to TRBJ1-2; D not certain. There are 13 residues in the CDR3. Trimming took 5 bases from V and 3 from J, leaving 10 bases between them. Germline V gene data show CDR1 as MNHEY and CDR2 as SVGAGI. CDR3: CASSPTPYYGYTF. Written as DNA, the CDR3 is TGTGCCAGCAGTCCCACACCTTACTATGGCTACACCTTC.

V and J are TRBV3-1 (or the pseudogene TRBV3-2) and TRBJ2-7; possibly TRBD1 for D (6 bases). This CDR3 is 14 amino acids long. V lost 4 bases and J 0 bases, leaving 10 bases between the germline ends. Germline lookup yields CDR1 LGHDT and CDR2 YNNKEL (reference sequence). The CDR3 loop reads CASSRRGSSYEQYF. CDR3 nucleotides: TGTGCCAGCAGCCGTAGGGGGAGCTCCTACGAGCAGTACTTC.

This sequence joins TRBV3-1 (or the pseudogene TRBV3-2) and TRBJ1-3, with TRBD1 matching over 12 bases. CDR3 length: 18 amino acids. Looked up from germline, CDR1 is LGHDT and CDR2 is YNNKEL (reference sequence). V shed 1 base and J 3 bases; nucleotides not matched to a gene: 7. The CDR3 nucleotides are TGTGCCAGCAGCCAAGCCTGGGACAGGGGGCGTCTTGGAAACACCATATATTTT. It yields the protein CASSQAWDRGRLGNTIYF.

V gene TRBV29-1 combines with J gene TRBJ2-1, with TRBD2 matching over 11 bases. The germline V gene has CDR1 SQVTM and CDR2 ANQGSEA. V lost 2 bases and J lost 6; bases outside the gene matches: 6. The CDR3 is made up of 15 amino acids. CDR3 nucleotides: TGCAGCGTTGAAAAGGGTACTAGCGGGGGCAATGAGCAGTTCTTC. Amino acids: CSVEKGTSGGNEQFF.